This T cell receptor beta chain was sequenced during a study of blood T cell repertoires in COVID-19. Across the study: Sites in the United States, Italy and Spain provided acute and convalescent COVID-19 samples.

CDR3 length: 17 residues. The J segment lost 4 bases and the V segment lost 7 bases, leaving 12 bases of the junction unmatched. The germline V gene has CDR1 LNHDA and CDR2 SQIVND (reference sequence). Clones were read by immunoSEQ multiplex PCR, and TCRdb kept only the in-frame ones, dropping some. Of a few hundred thousand clones in the sample, around 90% were seen once. The receptor comes from a man in his 70s with acute or convalescent COVID-19. Input material: peripheral blood. V is TRBV19 and J is TRBJ2-2; TRBD1 matches 10 bases. CDR3 DNA: TGTGCCAGTACCCCGGGACAGGGGTCCTCCCTCACCGGGGAGCTGTTTTTT. Translated, it gives CASTPGQGSSLTGELFF. The full variable domain, its missing parts supplied by reference TRBV19 and TRBJ2-2, is DGGITQSPKYLFRKEGQNVTLSCEQNLNHDAMYWYRQDPGQGLRLIYYSQIVNDFQKGDIAEGYSVSREKKESFPLTVTSAQKNPTAFYLCASTPGQGSSLTGELFFGEGSRLTVL.